This TCR beta chain was sequenced in a study of blood T cell repertoires in COVID-19. Sequenced by immunoSEQ multiplex PCR; TCRdb stores in-frame clones only, minus some. The repertoire consists of roughly 290,000 clones, with around 85% occurring once and the leading ten covering around 5.8%. In germline, CDR1 is SGHTA, CDR2 FQGNSA. The ends were cut back, 5 bases at V and 5 bases at J, with 15 bases in the middle. There are 15 residues in the CDR3. This study enrolled people aged roughly 18 to 89 from 20 to 25 US geographic areas. The chain joins TRBV7-2 to TRBJ2-2; D perhaps matches TRBD2 (6 bases). The TCR originated in a woman aged 40 to 50 who had recovered from COVID-19. The sample consisted of PBMCs or T cells enriched from blood (not recorded which). DNA for the CDR3: TGTGCCAGCAGCCTCACGACTCGGGGGACCGGGGAGCTGTTTTTT. Encoded protein: CASSLTTRGTGELFF.